The clone carrying this T cell receptor beta chain turned up a few times. Its antigen is unknown. Per-sample yields of isolated PBMCs were at least 6.5 million. This sample was taken from a study of blood T cells in healthy people across ages. Study outcomes and limitations: Bulk PBMC profiling left naive and antigen-experienced comparisons inconclusive. Researchers deemed the diversity estimates from one million T cells underestimates.

PCR was performed a second time for 7 to 11 cycles using a sample-barcoded 5' primer and a J-beta primer mix. MiXCR, run by TCRdb on the 5' RACE reads, gives a single entry per CDR3 protein. The sample lists 750,000 or so distinct CDR3 sequences, roughly 25% occurring once. This same sample was also taken into another study, of T cells of mothers and their children.

The sample taken for sequencing was blood. This clonotype originated in a boy younger than 18 in good health.

The CDR3 here is CASSLFTSSEQYF. The DNA of the CDR3 is TGTGCCAGCAGCTTATTTACTTCAAGCGAGCAGTACTTC. The chain uses TRBV7-6 and TRBJ2-7, with D unresolved. CDR1 is SGHVS and CDR2 is FNYEAQ in the germline V gene. This CDR3 spans 13 amino acids. The V gene lost 2 bases and the J gene lost 6 bases, with 11 bases spanning the gap.